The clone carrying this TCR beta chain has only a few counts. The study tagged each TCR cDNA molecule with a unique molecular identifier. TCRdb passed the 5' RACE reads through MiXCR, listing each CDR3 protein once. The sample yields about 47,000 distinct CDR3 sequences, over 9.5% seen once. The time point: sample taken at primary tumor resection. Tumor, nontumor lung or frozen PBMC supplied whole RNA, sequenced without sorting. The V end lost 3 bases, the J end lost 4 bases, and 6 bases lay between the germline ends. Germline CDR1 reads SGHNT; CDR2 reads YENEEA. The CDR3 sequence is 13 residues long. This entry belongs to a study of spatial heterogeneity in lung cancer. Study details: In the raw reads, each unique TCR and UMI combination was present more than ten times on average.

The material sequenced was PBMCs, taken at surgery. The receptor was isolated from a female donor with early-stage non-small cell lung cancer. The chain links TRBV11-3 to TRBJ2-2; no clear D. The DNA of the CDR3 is TGTGCCAGCAGCTTGGACGTCACCGGGGAGCTGTTTTTT. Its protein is CASSLDVTGELFF.